Here is one T cell receptor (beta chain) with its context. Generated by immunoSEQ multiplex PCR, the TCRdb table keeps only in-frame clones and is missing some. Found here are 110,000 to 150,000 clones, around 90% of them singletons; the top ten hold around 4.7%. The data are from a study of control samples from healthy donors and cancer patients. Germline V gene sequence: CDR1 SEHNR, CDR2 FQNEAQ (reference sequence). This CDR3 contains 14 residues. Losses at the gene ends were 4 bases for V and 7 bases for J; bases not matched to a gene: 3. The genes are TRBV7-9 and TRBJ1-4, with 10 bases that match TRBD1. The specimen was blood. This clonotype was obtained from a young man in good health. The CDR3 loop is CASSSDRGVEKLFF. The CDR3 DNA sequence: TGTGCCAGCAGCTCGGACAGGGGGGTTGAAAAACTGTTTTTT.